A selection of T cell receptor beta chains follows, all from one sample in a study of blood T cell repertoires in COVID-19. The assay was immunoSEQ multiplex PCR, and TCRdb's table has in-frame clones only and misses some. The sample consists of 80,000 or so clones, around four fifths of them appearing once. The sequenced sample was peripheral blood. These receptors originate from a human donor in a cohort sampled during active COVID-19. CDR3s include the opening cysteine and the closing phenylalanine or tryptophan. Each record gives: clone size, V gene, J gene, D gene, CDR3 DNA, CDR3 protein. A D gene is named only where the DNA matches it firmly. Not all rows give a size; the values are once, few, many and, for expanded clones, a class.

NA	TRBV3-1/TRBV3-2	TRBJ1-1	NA	TGTGCCAGCAGCCAAGGCCCAGCGACTGAAGCTTTCTTT	CASSQGPATEAFF
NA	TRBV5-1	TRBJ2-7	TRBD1	TGCGCCAGCAGCTTGATAACAGGGGGCATCTACGAGCAGTACTTC	CASSLITGGIYEQYF
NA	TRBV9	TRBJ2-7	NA	TGTGCCAGCAGCCCCCAGGACAGGGGCGCGGGGGGCGAGCAGTACTTC	CASSPQDRGAGGEQYF
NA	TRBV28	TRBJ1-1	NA	TGTGCCAGCAGTTTTCGGGGCACTGAAGCTTTCTTT	CASSFRGTEAFF
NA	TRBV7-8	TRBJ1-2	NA	TGTGCCAGCAGCTTAGCGCGGAACAGGGCATATGGCTACACCTTC	CASSLARNRAYGYTF
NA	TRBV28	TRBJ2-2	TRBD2	TGTGCCAGCAGTTTAGTCCTCGGGGAGGGCGGGGAGCTGTTTTTT	CASSLVLGEGGELFF
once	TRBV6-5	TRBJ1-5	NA	TGTGCCAGCCCGATGGAGGGGAGGCGCAATCAGCCCCAGCATTTT	CASPMEGRRNQPQHF
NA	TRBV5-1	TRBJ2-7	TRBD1	TGCGCCAGCAGCTTCACAGGGCAGGGGGACTACGAGCAGTACTTC	CASSFTGQGDYEQYF
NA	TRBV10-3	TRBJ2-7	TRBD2	TGTGCCATCAGACCCGAACGGGGGGAGAGGAACGAGCAGTACTTC	CAIRPERGERNEQYF
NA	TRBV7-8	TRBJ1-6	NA	TGTGCCAGCAGCTCCAAAGGGGTGGAATCACCCCTCCACTTT	CASSSKGVESPLHF
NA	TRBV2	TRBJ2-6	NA	TGTGCCAGCATATTAAACTCTGGGGCCAACGTCCTGACTTTC	CASILNSGANVLTF
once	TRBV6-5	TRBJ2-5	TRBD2	TGTGCCAGTACCTCGGGTTGGGGGGGACAAGAGACCCAGTACTTC	CASTSGWGGQETQYF
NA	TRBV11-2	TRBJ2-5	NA	TGTGCCAGCAGCTTATTCCGGCAGGGCACCCAAGAGACCCAGTACTTC	CASSLFRQGTQETQYF
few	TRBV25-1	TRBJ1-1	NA	TGTGCCAGCAGCCCCCCCACAGGTAACACTGAAGCTTTCTTT	CASSPPTGNTEAFF
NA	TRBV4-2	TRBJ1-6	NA	TGTGCCAGCAGCCGAGACAGGCGACCACCCCTCCACTTT	CASSRDRRPPLHF
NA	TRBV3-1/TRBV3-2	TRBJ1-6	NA	TGTGCCAGCAGGATGAGCAACCGGACAAGGTATAATTCACCCCTCCACTTT	CASRMSNRTRYNSPLHF
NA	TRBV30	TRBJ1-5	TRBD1	TGTGCCTGGAGTGTGCCGCAGGGGGCCGGGGCCCAGCATTTT	CAWSVPQGAGAQHF
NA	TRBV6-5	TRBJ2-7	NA	TGTGCCAGCAGTTACGGGTTAGGGGGCGAGCAGTACTTC	CASSYGLGGEQYF
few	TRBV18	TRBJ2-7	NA	TGTGCCAGCTCACCACCGAAGGGAGCGGTCGAGCAGTACTTC	CASSPPKGAVEQYF
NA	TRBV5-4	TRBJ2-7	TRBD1	TGTGCCAGCAGCTTAGCGACAGGGACCTACGAGCAGTACTTC	CASSLATGTYEQYF
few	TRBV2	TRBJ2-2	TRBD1	TGTGCCAGCAGCCCAGGACAGGGCCTACGCGGGGAGCTGTTTTTT	CASSPGQGLRGELFF
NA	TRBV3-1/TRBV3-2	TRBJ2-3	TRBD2	TGTGCCAGCACCCCGCGGGGGGGCGGGGAAGATACGCAGTATTTT	CASTPRGGGEDTQYF
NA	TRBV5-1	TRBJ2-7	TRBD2	TGCGCCAGCAGCCTTGGGACTAGCGGATACTACGAGCAGTACTTC	CASSLGTSGYYEQYF
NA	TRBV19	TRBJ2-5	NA	TGTGCCAGTAGTATTGACTCCGGGGGTCAGACCCAGTACTTC	CASSIDSGGQTQYF
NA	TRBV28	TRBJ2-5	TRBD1	TGTGCCAGCAGTTTCGGACAGGACCAGCAAGAGACCCAGTACTTC	CASSFGQDQQETQYF
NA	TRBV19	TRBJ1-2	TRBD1	TGTGCCAGTAGTACGAACAGGGGGAATTATGGCTACACCTTC	CASSTNRGNYGYTF
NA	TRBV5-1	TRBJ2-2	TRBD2	TGCGCCAGCAGCGCGGGGGGCGCGAACACCGGGGAGCTGTTTTTT	CASSAGGANTGELFF
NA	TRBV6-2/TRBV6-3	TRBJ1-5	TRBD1	TGTGCCAGCAGTCAGGACAGGGGGACTAATAGCAATCAGCCCCAGCATTTT	CASSQDRGTNSNQPQHF
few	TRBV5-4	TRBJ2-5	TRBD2	TGTGCCAGCGGGACTAGCGGGGCACAAGAGACCCAGTACTTC	CASGTSGAQETQYF
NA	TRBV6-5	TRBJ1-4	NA	TGTGCCAGCAGGGGGCCAGGGGTGGAAAGAAAACTGTTTTTT	CASRGPGVERKLFF
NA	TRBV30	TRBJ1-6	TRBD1	TGTGCCTGGAGTCCAAGGATGACAGGGGCCATTAATTCACCCCTCCACTTT	CAWSPRMTGAINSPLHF
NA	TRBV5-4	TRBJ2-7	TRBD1	TGTGCCAGCAGCCCCCGCCCGGACAGGGGCTACGAGCAGTACTTC	CASSPRPDRGYEQYF
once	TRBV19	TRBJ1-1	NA	TGTGCCAGTAGCGGTTACGGAAGGAGGGCTTTCTTT	CASSGYGRRAFF
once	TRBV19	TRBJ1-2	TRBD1	TGTGCCAGTAGTCAGGACAGGGGGCTTCGTGGCTATGGCTACACCTTC	CASSQDRGLRGYGYTF
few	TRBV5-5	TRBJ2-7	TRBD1	TGTGCCAGCAGCCCGGGACAGGGGTCGGTCTCCTACGAGCAGTACTTC	CASSPGQGSVSYEQYF
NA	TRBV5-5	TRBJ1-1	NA	TGTGCCAGCAGCTTCTCAGGGGCGGGGGACACTGAAGCTTTCTTT	CASSFSGAGDTEAFF
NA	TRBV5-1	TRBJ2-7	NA	TGCGCCAGCAGTTACAGGGTTGGTCCCTACGAGCAGTACTTC	CASSYRVGPYEQYF
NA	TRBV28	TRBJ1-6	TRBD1	TGTGCCAGCAGTCTAAGACAGGGTAATTCACCCCTCCACTTT	CASSLRQGNSPLHF
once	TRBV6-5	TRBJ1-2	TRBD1	TGTGCCAGCAGGTGGGACAGGGGGTCTGGCTACACCTTC	CASRWDRGSGYTF
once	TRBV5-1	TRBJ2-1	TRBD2	TGCGCCAGCAGCTTGGTAGCGGGGGCGGTATACAATGAGCAGTTCTTC	CASSLVAGAVYNEQFF
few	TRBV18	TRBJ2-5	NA	TGTGCCAGCTCATCGATAGTCGGGGAGACCCAGTACTTC	CASSSIVGETQYF
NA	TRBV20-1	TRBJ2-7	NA	TGCAGTGCTAGTGTCCCCCCGGGGTTGTCCTACGAGCAGTACTTC	CSASVPPGLSYEQYF
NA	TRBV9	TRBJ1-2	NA	TGTGCCAGCAGCCCAGAGGTCCGGACACTTAACTATGGCTACACCTTC	CASSPEVRTLNYGYTF
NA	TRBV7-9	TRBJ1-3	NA	TGTGCCAGCACCTGGAGCTCTGGAAACACCATATATTTT	CASTWSSGNTIYF
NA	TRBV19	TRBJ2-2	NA	TGCCCGGGGAACCGGGAGCTGTTTTTT	CPGNRELFF
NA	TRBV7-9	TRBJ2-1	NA	TGTGCCAGCAGCTTGCAGGGTTATAATGAGCAGTTCTTC	CASSLQGYNEQFF
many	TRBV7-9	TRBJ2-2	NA	TGTGCCAGCAGCGCACAGGGGGGGGCCGGGGAGCTGTTTTTT	CASSAQGGAGELFF
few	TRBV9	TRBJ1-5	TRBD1	TGTGCCAGCAGCGTAGGCAGGGGGACCGATCAGCCCCAGCATTTT	CASSVGRGTDQPQHF
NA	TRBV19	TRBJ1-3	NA	TGTGCCAGTAGTCCTTGGCCCCAGGGGTCCACCATATATTTT	CASSPWPQGSTIYF
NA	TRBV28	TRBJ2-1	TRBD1	TGTGCCAGCCAAGGGTCACAGGGGGCGGACTACAATGAGCAGTTCTTC	CASQGSQGADYNEQFF
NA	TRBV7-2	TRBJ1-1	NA	TGTGCCAGCAGCTTTAGAGGGAACACTGAAGCTTTCTTT	CASSFRGNTEAFF
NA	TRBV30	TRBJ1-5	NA	TGTGCCTGGAGTGTACGGGGGGGGAATAGCAATCAGCCCCAGCATTTT	CAWSVRGGNSNQPQHF
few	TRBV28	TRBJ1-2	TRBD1	TGTGCCAGCAGTCCCTCCTCGACAGGGGGAGGCTACACCTTC	CASSPSSTGGGYTF
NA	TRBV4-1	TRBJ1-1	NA	TGCGCCAGCAGCCCCGATAGGGGGGGAGGCACTGAAGCTTTCTTT	CASSPDRGGGTEAFF
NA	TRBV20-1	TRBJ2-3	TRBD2	TGCAGTGCTAGTTTTAGCGGGGGTGGCGATACGCAGTATTTT	CSASFSGGGDTQYF
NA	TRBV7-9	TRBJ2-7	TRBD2	TGTGCCAGCAGCATTGGACTAGCGGGAGGTTACGAGCAGTACTTC	CASSIGLAGGYEQYF
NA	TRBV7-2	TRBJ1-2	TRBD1	TGTGCCAGCAGCCCAGGACAGGGACTCGGCTACACCTTC	CASSPGQGLGYTF
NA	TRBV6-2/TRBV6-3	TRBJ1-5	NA	TGTGCCAGCAGTTCCTCCGGGGGGGTCCAGCCCCAGCATTTT	CASSSSGGVQPQHF
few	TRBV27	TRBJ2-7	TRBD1	TGTGCCAGCAGTACCCGGACAGGCTCCTACGAGCAGTACTTC	CASSTRTGSYEQYF
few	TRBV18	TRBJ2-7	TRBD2	TGTGCCAGCTCACCATCGGGCGGGGGGGACGAGCAGTACTTC	CASSPSGGGDEQYF